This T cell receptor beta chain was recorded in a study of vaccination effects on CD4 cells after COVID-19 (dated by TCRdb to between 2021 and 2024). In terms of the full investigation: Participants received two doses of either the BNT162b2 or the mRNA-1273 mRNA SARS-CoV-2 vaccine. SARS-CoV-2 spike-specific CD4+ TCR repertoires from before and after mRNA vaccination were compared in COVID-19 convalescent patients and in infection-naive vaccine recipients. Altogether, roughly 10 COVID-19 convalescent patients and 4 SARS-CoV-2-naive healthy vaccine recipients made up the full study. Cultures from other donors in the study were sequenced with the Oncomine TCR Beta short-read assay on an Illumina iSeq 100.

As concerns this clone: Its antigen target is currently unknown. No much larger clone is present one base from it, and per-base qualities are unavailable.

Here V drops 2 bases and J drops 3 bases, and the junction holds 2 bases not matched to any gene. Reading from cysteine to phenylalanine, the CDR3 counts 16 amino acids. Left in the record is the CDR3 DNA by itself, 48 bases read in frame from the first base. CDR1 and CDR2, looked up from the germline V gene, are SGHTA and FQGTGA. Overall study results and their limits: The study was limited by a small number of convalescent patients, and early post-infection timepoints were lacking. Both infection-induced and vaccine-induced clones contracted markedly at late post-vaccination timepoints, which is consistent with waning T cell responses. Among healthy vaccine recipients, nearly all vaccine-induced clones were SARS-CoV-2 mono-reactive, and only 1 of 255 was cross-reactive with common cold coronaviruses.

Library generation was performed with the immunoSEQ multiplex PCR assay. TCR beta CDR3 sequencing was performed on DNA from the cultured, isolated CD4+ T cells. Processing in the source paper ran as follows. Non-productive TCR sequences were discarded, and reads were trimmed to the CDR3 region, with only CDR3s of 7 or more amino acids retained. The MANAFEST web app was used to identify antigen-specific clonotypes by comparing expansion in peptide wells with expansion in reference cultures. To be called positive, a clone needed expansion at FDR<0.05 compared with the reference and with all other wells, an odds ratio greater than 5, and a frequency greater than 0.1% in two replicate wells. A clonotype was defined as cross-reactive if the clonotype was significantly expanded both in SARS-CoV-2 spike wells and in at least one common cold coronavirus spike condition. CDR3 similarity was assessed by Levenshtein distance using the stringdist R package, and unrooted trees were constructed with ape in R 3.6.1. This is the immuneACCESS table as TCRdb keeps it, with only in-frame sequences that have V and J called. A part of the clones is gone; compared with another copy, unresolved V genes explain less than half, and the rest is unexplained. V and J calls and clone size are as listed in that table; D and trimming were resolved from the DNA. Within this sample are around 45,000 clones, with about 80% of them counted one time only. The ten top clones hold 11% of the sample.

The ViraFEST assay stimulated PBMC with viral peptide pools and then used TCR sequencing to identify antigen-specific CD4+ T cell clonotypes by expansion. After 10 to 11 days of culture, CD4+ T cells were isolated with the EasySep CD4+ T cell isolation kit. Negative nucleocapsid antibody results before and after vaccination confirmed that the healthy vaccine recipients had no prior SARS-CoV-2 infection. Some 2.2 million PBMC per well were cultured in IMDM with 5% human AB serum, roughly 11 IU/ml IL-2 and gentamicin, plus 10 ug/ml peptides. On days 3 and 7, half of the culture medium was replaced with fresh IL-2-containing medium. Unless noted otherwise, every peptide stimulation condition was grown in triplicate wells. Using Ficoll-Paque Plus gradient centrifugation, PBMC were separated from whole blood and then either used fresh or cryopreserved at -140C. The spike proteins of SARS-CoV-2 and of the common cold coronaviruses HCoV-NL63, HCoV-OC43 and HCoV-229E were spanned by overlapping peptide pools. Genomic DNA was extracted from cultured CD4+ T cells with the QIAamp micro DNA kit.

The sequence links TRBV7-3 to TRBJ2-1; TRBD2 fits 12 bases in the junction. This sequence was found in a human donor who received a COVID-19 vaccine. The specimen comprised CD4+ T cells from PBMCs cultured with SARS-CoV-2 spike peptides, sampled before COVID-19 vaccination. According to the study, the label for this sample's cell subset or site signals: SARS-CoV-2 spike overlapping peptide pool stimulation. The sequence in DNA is TGTGCCAGCAGCTTAGAGACTAGCGGGGGCTACAATGAGCAGTTCTTC. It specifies CASSLETSGGYNEQFF.